This entry lists 18 T cell receptor beta chains sequenced from one sample in a study of blood T cell repertoires in COVID-19. TCRdb keeps only in-frame clones here, not all; method: immunoSEQ multiplex PCR. The sample holds some 190,000 clones, 86% seen once. Sequenced material: PBMCs or T cells enriched from blood (not recorded which). The receptor set was obtained from a man aged 40-55 years with acute COVID-19.

The chain has TRBV7-9 and TRBJ2-7; TRBD1 matches at 7 bases. Unmatched junction bases numbered 5, after V lost 4 bases and J lost 2 bases. This CDR3 has 14 residues. Germline values: CDR1 SEHNR, CDR2 FQNEAQ (reference sequence). The CDR3 is CASSWGQGAYEQYF. DNA for the CDR3: TGTGCCAGCAGCTGGGGGCAGGGGGCCTACGAGCAGTACTTC.

A word on this clone: The junction departs from germline at one end; a sequencing error may be responsible. The gene calls are TRBV28 and TRBJ1-4; a possible D gene is TRBD1 (6 bases). This CDR3 spans 17 amino acids. Germline V CDR1 and CDR2: MDHEN, SYDVKM. The CDR3 DNA is TGTGCCAGCAGCTTATCTTATGGACAGCCAACTAATGAAAAACTGTTTTTT. It specifies CASSLSYGQPTNEKLFF. The variable domain in full, completed from reference TRBV28 and TRBJ1-4, reads DVKVTQSSRYLVKRTGEKVFLECVQDMDHENMFWYRQDPGLGLRLIYFSYDVKMKEKGDIPEGYSVSREKKERFSLILESASTNQTSMYLCASSLSYGQPTNEKLFFGSGTQLSVL.

The chain uses TRBV28 and TRBJ2-1; 10 bases match TRBD1. V lost 6 bases to trimming and J lost 5 bases; unmatched junction nucleotides: 10. Germline V lookup: CDR1 MDHEN, CDR2 SYDVKM. The CDR3 runs 16 residues. CDR3 residues: CASRPSPGQGNNEQFF. The CDR3 nucleotides read TGTGCCAGCAGGCCGAGCCCGGGACAGGGGAACAATGAGCAGTTCTTC.

In its sample, this clone was seen once. The J gene is TRBJ2-7, the V gene TRBV7-6, with TRBD1 matching over 8 bases. After removal of 5 bases from V and 7 bases from J, the junction contained 4 bases not matched to a gene. The CDR3 runs 12 residues. Germline V CDR1 and CDR2: SGHVS, FNYEAQ. The CDR3 bases are TGTGCCAGCAGCGGAGACAGGGGAGAGCAGTACTTC. Its translation: CASSGDRGEQYF. Looking up the rest from reference TRBV7-6 and TRBJ2-7 gives the full variable domain: GAGVSQSPRYKVTKRGQDVALRCDPISGHVSLYWYRQALGQGPEFLTYFNYEAQQDKSGLPNDRFSAERPEGSISTLTIQRTEQRDSAMYRCASSGDRGEQYFGPGTRLTVT.

The chain recombines TRBV6-5 with TRBJ2-7, with D tentatively TRBD2 (5 bases). V was cut by 6 bases and J by 5 bases, with 11 bases left in between. The CDR3 has 12 residues. From germline, CDR1 is MNHEY and CDR2 SVGAGI. CDR3: CASRGWGDEQYF. The CDR3 DNA follows: TGTGCCAGCAGGGGGTGGGGAGACGAGCAGTACTTC.

This clone came up once. V and J are TRBV5-1 and TRBJ2-1; 14 bases align to TRBD2. Germline V lookup: CDR1 SGHRS, CDR2 YFSETQ. The length of the CDR3 is 17 residues. V dropped 3 bases and J dropped 8; count of bases not matched to a gene: 10. The CDR3 reads CASSSPPGLAGVYEQFF. The CDR3 DNA is TGCGCCAGCAGCTCACCACCGGGACTAGCGGGAGTCTATGAGCAGTTCTTC.

This chain joins TRBV30 and TRBJ2-5; possible D gene TRBD2, 5 bases. V shed 7 bases and J shed 5 bases, with 20 bases lying between them. Germline CDR1 reads GTSNPN; CDR2 reads SVGIG (reference sequence). The length of the CDR3 is 14 residues. The CDR3 DNA reads TGTGCCTTGGCGGCTCGTCGGGGTCCGGAGACCCAGTACTTC. Translated: CALAARRGPETQYF.

This CDR3 is CASSLRVHSGSSYEQYF. DNA of the CDR3: TGTGCCAGCAGTTTACGCGTCCATAGCGGAAGCTCCTACGAGCAGTACTTC. This chain uses TRBV27 with TRBJ2-7; weak D call: TRBD2 (6 bases). The germline CDR1 and CDR2 sequences are MNHEY and SMNVEV (reference sequence). CDR3 length equals 17 residues. Trimming shortened V by 2 bases and J by 0 bases, and 17 bases separated the two germline ends.

This chain connects TRBV15 to TRBJ1-1; D remains ambiguous. The V end was cut by 5 bases, the J end by 2 bases, with 12 bases between. Germline lookup yields CDR1 LNHNV and CDR2 YYDKDF (reference sequence). This CDR3 is 14 amino acids long. CDR3 loop: CATSGAVFNTEAFF. The CDR3 coding sequence is TGTGCCACCAGCGGAGCTGTTTTTAACACTGAAGCTTTCTTT.

The genes are TRBV7-2 and TRBJ1-1; possible D gene TRBD1, 5 bases. V lost 3 bases to trimming and J lost 2 bases, with 10 bases between them. The CDR3 length is 14 residues. Looked up from germline, CDR1 is SGHTA and CDR2 is FQGNSA. The DNA of the CDR3 is TGTGCCAGCAGCTTTTCCGGGGGAAACACTGAAGCTTTCTTT. Protein product: CASSFSGGNTEAFF.

V and J are TRBV18 and TRBJ2-7, with a possible D match to TRBD1 (6 bases). V lost 4 bases to trimming and J lost 6 bases, with 16 bases between them. This CDR3 has 14 amino acids. Per the germline V gene, CDR1 is KGHSH and CDR2 is LQKENI. As DNA, the CDR3 is TGTGCCAGCTCACGAAAAGATACAGGGACCGAGCAGTACTTC. Translation gives CASSRKDTGTEQYF.

A note on this clone: This sample includes further DNA sequences coding for the same CDR3. The rearrangement uses TRBV18 and TRBJ2-7; 8 bases map to TRBD2. Trimming cost V 3 bases and J 0 bases; bases outside gene matches: 1. In germline, CDR1 is KGHSH, CDR2 LQKENI. There are 14 residues in the CDR3. As DNA, the CDR3 is TGTGCCAGCTCACCGGGACTAGTCTCCTACGAGCAGTACTTC. This codes for CASSPGLVSYEQYF.

The gene calls are TRBV29-1 and TRBJ2-1; 8 nucleotides agree with TRBD2. J lost 10 bases, V lost 7 bases, and 6 bases had no gene match. CDR3 size: 11 residues. The germline gives CDR1 SQVTM, CDR2 ANQGSEA. CDR3 sequence: CSAGSGREQFF. CDR3 nucleotides: TGCAGCGCTGGCAGCGGGAGAGAGCAGTTCTTC.

The V gene is TRBV7-8, the J gene TRBJ1-2; a weak D match, TRBD1 (6 bases). Germline CDR1 reads SGHVS; CDR2 reads FQNEAQ. Trimming cost V 4 bases and J 5 bases, with 8 bases left between them. The CDR3 has 12 residues. DNA for the CDR3: TGTGCCAGCAGCTCGAGGGGGTATGGCTACACCTTC. Its protein product is CASSSRGYGYTF.

In nucleotides, the CDR3 is TGTGCCAGCAGAAAGACAGGGGAAGCAGAGACCCAGTACTTC. Translated: CASRKTGEAETQYF. The chain links TRBV6-6 to TRBJ2-5, with 8 bases aligning to TRBD1. Germline lookup yields CDR1 MNHNY and CDR2 SVGAGI (reference sequence). CDR3 length equals 14 residues. V shed 6 bases and J 4 bases; nucleotides not matched to a gene: 7.

This clone was seen a single time. V and J are TRBV27 and TRBJ2-3, with 8 bases identical to TRBD2. The CDR3 is 19 amino acids. V was clipped by 8 bases and J by 2 bases; unmatched bases: 21. Looked up from germline, CDR1 is MNHEY and CDR2 is SMNVEV (reference sequence). The CDR3 sequence is CASVRRAPPVAGSTDTQYF. Here the CDR3 DNA reads TGTGCCAGCGTCCGACGGGCCCCTCCGGTAGCGGGATCCACAGATACGCAGTATTTT.

V gene TRBV9 combines with J gene TRBJ2-2, with 7 bases lining up with TRBD1. CDR3 length: 16 residues. Trimming took 1 base from V and 6 from J; bases not matched to a gene: 9. The germline gives CDR1 SGDLS, CDR2 YYNGEE. CDR3 sequence: CASSVTGIQGAGELFF. In DNA form, the CDR3 reads TGTGCCAGCAGCGTAACAGGGATCCAGGGGGCCGGGGAGCTGTTTTTT.

The chain carries TRBV6-2 or TRBV6-3 and TRBJ2-7; tentatively, D is TRBD2 (6 bases). Germline CDR1 MNHEY, CDR2 SVGEGT. The CDR3 totals 14 residues. Trimming removed 2 bases from V and 2 bases from J, with 10 bases in between. CDR3 nucleotides: TGTGCCAGCAGTTACCTCCGGGGGACCTACGAGCAGTACTTC. Amino acid sequence: CASSYLRGTYEQYF.